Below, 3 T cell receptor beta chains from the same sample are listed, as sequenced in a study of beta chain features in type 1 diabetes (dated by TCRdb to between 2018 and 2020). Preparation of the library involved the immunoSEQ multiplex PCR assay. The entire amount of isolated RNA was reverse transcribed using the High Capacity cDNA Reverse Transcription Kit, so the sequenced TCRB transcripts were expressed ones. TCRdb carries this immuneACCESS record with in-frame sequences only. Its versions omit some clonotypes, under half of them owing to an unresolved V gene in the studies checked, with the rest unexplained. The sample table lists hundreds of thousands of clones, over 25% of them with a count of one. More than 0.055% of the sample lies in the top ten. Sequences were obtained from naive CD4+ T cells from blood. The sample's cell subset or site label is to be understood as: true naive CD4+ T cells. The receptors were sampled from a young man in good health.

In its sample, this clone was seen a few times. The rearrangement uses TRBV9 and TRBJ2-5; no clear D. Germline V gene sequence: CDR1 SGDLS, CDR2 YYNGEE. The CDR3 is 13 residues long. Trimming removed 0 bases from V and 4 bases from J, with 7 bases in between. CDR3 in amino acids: CASSVDYGETQYF. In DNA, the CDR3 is TGTGCCAGCAGCGTAGATTACGGAGAGACCCAGTACTTC. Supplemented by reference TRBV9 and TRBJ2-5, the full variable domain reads DSGVTQTPKHLITATGQRVTLRCSPRSGDLSVYWYQQSLDQGLQFLIQYYNGEERAKGNILERFSAQQFPDLHSELNLSSLELGDSALYFCASSVDYGETQYFGPGTRLLVL.

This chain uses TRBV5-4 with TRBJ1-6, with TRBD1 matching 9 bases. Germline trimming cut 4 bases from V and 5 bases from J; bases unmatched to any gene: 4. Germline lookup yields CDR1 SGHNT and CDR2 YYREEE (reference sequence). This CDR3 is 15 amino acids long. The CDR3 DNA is TGTGCCAGCAGCATGGGACAGGGAGATAATTCACCCCTCCACTTT. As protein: CASSMGQGDNSPLHF. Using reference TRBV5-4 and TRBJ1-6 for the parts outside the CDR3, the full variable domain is ETGVTQSPTHLIKTRGQQVTLRCSSQSGHNTVSWYQQALGQGPQFIFQYYREEENGRGNFPPRFSGLQFPNYSSELNVNALELDDSALYLCASSMGQGDNSPLHFGNGTRLTVT.

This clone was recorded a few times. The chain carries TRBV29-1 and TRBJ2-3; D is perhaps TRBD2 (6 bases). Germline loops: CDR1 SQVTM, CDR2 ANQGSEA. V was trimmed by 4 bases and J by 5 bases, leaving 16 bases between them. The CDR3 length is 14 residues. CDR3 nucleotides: TGCAGCGTTGCCTGGGTGGGGGGTCTAGATACGCAGTATTTT. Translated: CSVAWVGGLDTQYF.